This T cell receptor (beta chain) appears in the sequencing data of a study of T cells in Graves' hyperthyroidism and ophthalmopathy. The study, taken as a whole, reports: Among clonotypes expanded in thyroid above 0.001, most were also found in blood.

This clonotype has at least ten counts. The antigen is not known. Among the patients, aged 18 to 65, hyperthyroidism was newly diagnosed and had lasted under 2 months. Exclusions: uncontrolled infection, other autoimmune disease, pregnancy, lactation. Amplified TCR beta CDR3 regions derived from RNA transcripts. The HTBI primer set was used in a first-round RT-PCR of the TCR CDR3. MiXCR, applied by TCRdb to the multiplex PCR reads, yields one record per CDR3 protein. Among 500,000 to 600,000 distinct CDR3 sequences listed, around 15% were seen once. V was clipped by 3 bases and J by 1 base; unmatched bases: 5. The CDR3 has 15 residues.

The material sequenced was blood. This clonotype was obtained from a woman aged 18-29 years with Graves' hyperthyroidism. The J gene is TRBJ2-5, the V gene TRBV12-3 or TRBV12-4, with TRBD2 matching 7 bases. The CDR3 nucleotides read TGTGCCAGCAGTTTTTCCGCTAGCGGCCAAGAGACCCAGTACTTC. Translating it yields CASSFSASGQETQYF.